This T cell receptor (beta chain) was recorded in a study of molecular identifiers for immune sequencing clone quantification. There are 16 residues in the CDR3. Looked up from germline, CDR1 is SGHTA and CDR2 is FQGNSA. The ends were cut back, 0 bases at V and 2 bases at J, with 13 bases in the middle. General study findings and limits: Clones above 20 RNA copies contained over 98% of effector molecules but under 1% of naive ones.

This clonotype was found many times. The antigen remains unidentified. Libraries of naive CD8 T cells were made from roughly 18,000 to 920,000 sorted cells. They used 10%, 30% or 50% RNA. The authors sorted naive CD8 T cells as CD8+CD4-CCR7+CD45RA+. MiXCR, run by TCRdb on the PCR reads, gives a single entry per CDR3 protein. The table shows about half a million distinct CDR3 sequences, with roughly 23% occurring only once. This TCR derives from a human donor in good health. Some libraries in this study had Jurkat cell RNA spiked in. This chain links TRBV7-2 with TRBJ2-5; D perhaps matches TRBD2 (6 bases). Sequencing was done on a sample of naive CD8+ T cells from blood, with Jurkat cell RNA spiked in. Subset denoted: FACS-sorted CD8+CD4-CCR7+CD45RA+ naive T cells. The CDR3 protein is CASSLADPEGQETQYF. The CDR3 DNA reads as TGTGCCAGCAGCTTAGCGGATCCGGAGGGTCAAGAGACCCAGTACTTC.